Below are 11 T cell receptor beta chains sequenced from a single sample in a study of CD8 T cells in ankylosing spondylitis. Notes on the study in general: Made up of about eight highly homologous variants, a TCR beta motif appeared characteristic of ankylosing spondylitis blood.

Which antigens these TCRs recognize remains unknown. TCRdb re-called the 5' RACE reads with MiXCR, one entry per CDR3 protein. The sample records fewer than 450,000 distinct CDR3 sequences, roughly 17% being singletons. Sequencing input: blood, either unsorted or a sorted T cell fraction (not recorded which). The receptors come from a male donor with ankylosing spondylitis.

This clonotype was seen more than once but under ten times. The gene calls are TRBV2 and TRBJ2-7; 9 positions match TRBD1. This CDR3 is built from 14 residues. V trimming: 6 bases; J trimming: 5 bases; junction bases outside the gene matches: 8. CDR1 and CDR2 (germline): SNHLY, FYNNEI. In nucleotides, the CDR3 is TGTGCCAGCAGCGGGGGACAGGGCCTTCACGAGCAGTACTTC. This encodes CASSGGQGLHEQYF.

This clonotype appeared a few times. V and J are TRBV19 and TRBJ1-1; TRBD1 might be the D (5 bases). From germline, CDR1 is LNHDA and CDR2 SQIVND (reference sequence). V was cut by 7 bases and J by 1 base, with 16 bases left in between. This CDR3 has 15 amino acids. The CDR3 DNA reads as TGTGCCAGTACCTTACGGGGCCCCGGGAACACTGAAGCTTTCTTT. Protein product: CASTLRGPGNTEAFF. Full variable domain (remainder filled in from reference TRBV19 and TRBJ1-1): DGGITQSPKYLFRKEGQNVTLSCEQNLNHDAMYWYRQDPGQGLRLIYYSQIVNDFQKGDIAEGYSVSREKKESFPLTVTSAQKNPTAFYLCASTLRGPGNTEAFFGQGTRLTVV.

The chain employs TRBV16 and TRBJ1-4; possible D gene TRBD1, 5 bases. The CDR3 is 13 amino acids. The V end was cut by 3 bases, the J end by 8 bases, with 10 bases between. Germline V gene lookup returns CDR1 KGHSY and CDR2 FQNENV. CDR3 region: CASSQGTGEKLFF. The CDR3 region has the DNA TGTGCCAGCAGCCAGGGTACAGGCGAAAAACTGTTTTTT.

This clonotype has more than one count but fewer than ten. The chain is built from TRBV4-1 and TRBJ1-3; D may be TRBD1 (5 bases). The CDR3 has 18 residues. V was trimmed by 0 bases and J by 1 base, leaving 16 bases between them. Germline V gene lookup returns CDR1 MGHRA and CDR2 YSYEKL. In DNA, the CDR3 is TGCGCCAGCAGCCAAGAAGGTATCAGGGCCGCGTCTGGAAACACCATATATTTT. The encoded protein is CASSQEGIRAASGNTIYF.

This clonotype showed up many times. This chain connects TRBV5-1 to TRBJ2-1; maybe TRBD2 (5 bases). Looked up from germline, CDR1 is SGHRS and CDR2 is YFSETQ. Trimming cost V 4 bases and J 9 bases, with 20 bases left between them. This CDR3 is built from 15 residues. In nucleotides, the CDR3 is TGCGCCAGCAGCGACTTGGTAATTTTAGGAGGTGAGCAGTTCTTC. This gives the protein CASSDLVILGGEQFF.

This clonotype was seen repeatedly, ten times or more. This chain joins TRBV7-2 and TRBJ2-2; D gene unclear. Trimming stripped 5 bases from V and 6 bases from J, with 10 bases between. The CDR3 runs 13 residues. Per germline, CDR1 SGHTA and CDR2 FQGNSA. The CDR3 DNA is TGTGCCAGCAGCCCCGACTTAGCCGGGGAGCTGTTTTTT. Encoded protein: CASSPDLAGELFF.

A few counts support this clonotype. The chain links TRBV15 to TRBJ2-3; D is ambiguous. CDR1 is LNHNV and CDR2 is YYDKDF in the germline V gene (reference sequence). This CDR3 has 15 residues. The ends were cut back, 0 bases at V and 4 bases at J, with 11 bases in the middle. The CDR3 DNA is TGTGCCACCAGCAGAGATGACAAGCGCCCAGATACGCAGTATTTT. The encoded protein is CATSRDDKRPDTQYF.

The CDR3 region is CASSFELGAEGANVLTF. In nucleotides, the CDR3 is TGTGCCAGCAGTTTCGAGTTGGGGGCGGAAGGGGCCAACGTCCTGACTTTC. The gene calls are TRBV12-3 or TRBV12-4 and TRBJ2-6; possibly TRBD1 for D (6 bases). Trimming cost V 3 bases and J 4 bases, with 16 bases left between them. This CDR3 contains 17 residues.

This clonotype was counted a few times. The chain recombines TRBV25-1 with TRBJ1-4; no reliable D call. The CDR3 runs to 15 residues. V was cut by 1 base and J by 5 bases, with 11 bases left in between. Germline-derived CDR1 and CDR2 are MGHDK and SYGVNS. In DNA, the CDR3 is TGTGCCAGCAGTGAATCCGGCATCCCCAATGAAAAACTGTTTTTT. It yields the protein CASSESGIPNEKLFF.

This chain joins TRBV7-3 and TRBJ2-1; TRBD2 matches at 10 bases. Germline CDR1 SGHTA, CDR2 FQGTGA. V lost 2 bases, J lost 9 bases, and 7 bases stayed unmatched. The CDR3 covers 15 residues. The DNA for the CDR3 is TGTGCCAGCAGCTTAGAGCGGGGGGGCCTGGGTGAGCAGTTCTTC. Its translation is CASSLERGGLGEQFF.

The CDR3 region has the DNA TGTGCCAGCAGCTTAGCGGGGCAGGGCACTGAAGCTTTCTTT. Translation gives CASSLAGQGTEAFF. The chain is built from TRBV7-9 and TRBJ1-1, with D tentatively TRBD1 (5 bases). The CDR3 sequence is 14 residues long. The V gene lost 0 bases and the J gene lost 4 bases, with 9 bases spanning the gap. Germline CDR1 is SEHNR and CDR2 is FQNEAQ (reference sequence).